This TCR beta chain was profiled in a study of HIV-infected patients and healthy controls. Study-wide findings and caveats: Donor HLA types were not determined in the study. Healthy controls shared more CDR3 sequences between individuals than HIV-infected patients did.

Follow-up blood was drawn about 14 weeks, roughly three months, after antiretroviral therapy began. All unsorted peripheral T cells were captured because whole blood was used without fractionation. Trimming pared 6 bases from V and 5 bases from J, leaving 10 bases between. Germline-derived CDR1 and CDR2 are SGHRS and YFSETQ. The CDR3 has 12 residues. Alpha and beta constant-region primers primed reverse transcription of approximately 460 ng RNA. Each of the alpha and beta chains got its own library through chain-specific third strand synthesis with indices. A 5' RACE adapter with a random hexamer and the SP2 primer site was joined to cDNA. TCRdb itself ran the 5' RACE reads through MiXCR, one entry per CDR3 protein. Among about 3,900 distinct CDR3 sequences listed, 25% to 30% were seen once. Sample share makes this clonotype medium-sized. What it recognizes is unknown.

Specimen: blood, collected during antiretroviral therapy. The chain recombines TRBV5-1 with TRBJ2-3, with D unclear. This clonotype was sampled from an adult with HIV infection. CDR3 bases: TGCGCCAGCATCGGGCTGGGAGATACGCAGTATTTT. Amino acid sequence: CASIGLGDTQYF.